This passage covers 30 T cell receptor beta chains from one sample sequenced in a study of breast tumors, draining lymph nodes, adjacent tissues. One entry per CDR3 protein results from TCRdb running MiXCR on the multiplex PCR reads. The sample has some 52,000 distinct CDR3 sequences; less than 55% are singletons. The sample was breast tumor tissue. These receptors all stem from a female donor with breast cancer. Some clones in this sample may be carry-over from other donors' samples.

V usage is TRBV5-4 and J usage is TRBJ2-2; no clear D. Germline CDR1 is SGHNT and CDR2 is YYREEE (reference sequence). V was cut by 1 base and J by 2 bases, with 6 bases left in between. The CDR3 spans 14 residues. CDR3 nucleotide sequence: TGTGCCAGCAGCTTGCGGTCAAACACCGGGGAGCTGTTTTTT. Its translation: CASSLRSNTGELFF.

The sample holds many counts of this clonotype. The CDR3 loop reads CASSQGVGGTPYEQYF. CDR3 nucleotides: TGCGCCAGCAGCCAAGGGGTGGGGGGCACGCCTTACGAGCAGTACTTC. The chain employs TRBV4-3 and TRBJ2-7; D could derive from TRBD1 or TRBD2 (6 bases each). The CDR3 extends over 16 amino acids. V was cut by 1 base and J by 4 bases, with 17 bases left in between. The germline V gene encodes CDR1 LGHNA and CDR2 YSLEER.

Ten or more counts support this clonotype. A clone one base away is much larger, so this may be a read error. The chain couples TRBV20-1 to TRBJ2-5, with 11 nucleotides matching TRBD2. The germline CDR1 and CDR2 sequences are DFQATT and SNEGSKA (reference sequence). CDR3 length: 12 amino acids. The CDR3 is CSAKLAGETPYF. The CDR3 bases are TGCAGTGCCAAACTAGCGGGGGAGACCCCGTACTTC.

Points on this clonotype: A much more abundant neighbour one base away suggests this may be a read error. The rearrangement joins TRBV9 to TRBJ2-1; the D gene is possibly TRBD2 (6 bases). The CDR3 is 15 residues long. Germline CDR1 reads SGDLS; CDR2 reads YYNGEE. As DNA, the CDR3 is TGTGCCAGCAACGTCGGCGGGAACTCCTACAATGAGCCGTTCTTC. This codes for CASNVGGNSYNEPFF.

In this sample, this clonotype turned up once. The gene calls are TRBV7-9 and TRBJ1-2; the D gene is possibly TRBD1 (5 bases). Germline V lookup: CDR1 SEHNR, CDR2 FQNEAQ (reference sequence). Trimming stripped 3 bases from V and 4 bases from J, with 12 bases between. The CDR3 loop spans 14 amino acids. CDR3 amino acids: CASSFTGEPYGYTF. CDR3 coding DNA: TGTGCCAGCAGCTTCACAGGCGAACCCTATGGCTACACCTTC.

This clonotype was seen ten or more times. The chain has TRBV5-5 and TRBJ2-4, with unresolved D. V lost 4 bases to trimming and J lost 1 base, with 9 bases between them. Looked up from germline, CDR1 is SGHKS and CDR2 is YYEKEE (reference sequence). This CDR3 region has 14 residues. CDR3 DNA sequence: TGTGCCAGCAGCCCGGAGAGGGCCAAAAACATTCAGTACTTC. This sequence encodes CASSPERAKNIQYF. Full variable domain (outside the CDR3, taken from reference TRBV5-5 and TRBJ2-4): DAGVTQSPTHLIKTRGQQVTLRCSPISGHKSVSWYQQVLGQGPQFIFQYYEKEERGRGNFPDRFSARQFPNYSSELNVNALLLGDSALYLCASSPERAKNIQYFGAGTRLSVL.

The table lists this clonotype with many counts. V and J are TRBV7-3 and TRBJ2-1, with D perhaps TRBD2 (6 bases). The CDR3 runs to 13 residues. V was clipped by 4 bases and J by 6 bases, with 10 bases between them. The germline V gene encodes CDR1 SGHTA and CDR2 FQGTGA. For the CDR3, the DNA is TGTGCCAGCAGCTCCGATAGCGGCAATGAGCAGTTCTTC. It translates to CASSSDSGNEQFF.

As for this clonotype: One junction end does not reproduce the germline sequence, and a read error may be involved. The V call is TRBV7-2, the J call TRBJ1-2, with 9 nucleotides matching TRBD1. CDR3 length equals 15 residues. Germline V CDR1 and CDR2: SGHTA, FQGNSA. CDR3 in amino acids: CASSLAYRGLEGYPF. The DNA of the CDR3 is TGTGCCAGCAGCTTAGCATACAGGGGGCTAGAAGGCTACCCCTTC.

This clonotype occurred many times. The genes are TRBV7-9 and TRBJ1-2; D possibly corresponds to TRBD1 (5 bases). Germline values: CDR1 SEHNR, CDR2 FQNEAQ (reference sequence). CDR3 size: 13 residues. Trimming removed 5 bases from V and 6 bases from J, with 13 bases in between. The DNA of the CDR3 is TGTGCCAGCAGCCCCCAGGGTATCGATGGCTACACCTTC. Translation: CASSPQGIDGYTF.

The V call is TRBV20-1, the J call TRBJ1-5; no reliable D call. The CDR3 covers 14 residues. Germline V CDR1 and CDR2: DFQATT, SNEGSKA (reference sequence). V was trimmed by 0 bases and J by 6 bases, leaving 12 bases between them. The DNA for the CDR3 is TGCAGTGCTAGAGATTCGGGGTTTACTCAGCCCCAGCATTTT. It encodes CSARDSGFTQPQHF.

The table lists this clonotype with many counts. The chain has TRBV27 and TRBJ2-3, with TRBD1 matching 10 bases. Per the germline V gene, CDR1 is MNHEY and CDR2 is SMNVEV (reference sequence). This CDR3 contains 15 residues. The V gene end was trimmed by 6 bases and the J gene end by 3 bases; junction bases not matched to a gene: 6. The CDR3 nucleotides read TGTGCCAGCAGCGCGACAGGGGGCATAACAGATACGCAGTATTTT. Protein: CASSATGGITDTQYF.

This clonotype was seen at least ten times. This chain links TRBV10-3 with TRBJ1-5; no definite D call. The CDR3 loop spans 11 amino acids. Trimming left V 10 bases short and J 5 bases short, with 9 bases between. CDR1 ENHRY and CDR2 SYGVKD come from the germline V gene. CDR3 residues: CATGWDQPQHF. The CDR3 coding sequence is TGTGCCACCGGCTGGGATCAGCCCCAGCATTTT.

This clonotype was detected ten times or more. The chain combines TRBV7-9 with TRBJ2-5; 11 bases map to TRBD2. The V and J ends lost 11 bases and 4 bases, in that order; junction bases with no gene match: 18. Germline V gene lookup returns CDR1 SEHNR and CDR2 FQNEAQ (reference sequence). This CDR3 comprises 17 residues. Here the CDR3 DNA reads TGTGCCGGATCTATGATAGCGGGAGGGCCGGAGGGAGAGACCCAGTACTTC. Its protein is CAGSMIAGGPEGETQYF.

By share, this clonotype counts as medium-sized. The rearrangement joins TRBV14 to TRBJ2-2; 8 nucleotides match TRBD2. Germline loops: CDR1 SGHDN, CDR2 FVKESK. This CDR3 has 15 residues. V lost 4 bases and J lost 5; bases outside the gene matches: 6. CDR3 amino acids: CASSRGLAGTGELFF. CDR3 coding DNA: TGTGCCAGCAGCCGCGGACTAGCTGGGACCGGGGAGCTGTTTTTT.

On this clonotype itself: This clone may be a read error of a much larger clone one base away. This chain joins TRBV6-6 and TRBJ1-2; D unresolved. There are 14 residues in the CDR3. Trimming took 5 bases from V and 5 from J, leaving 15 bases between them. Germline V lookup: CDR1 MNHNY, CDR2 SVGAGI (reference sequence). This CDR3 reads CASSHYGLEYGYTF. The DNA of the CDR3 is TGTGCCAGCAGTCACTACGGTTTGGAGTATGGCTACACCTTC.

The gene calls are TRBV9 and TRBJ2-5; TRBD2 matches 8 bases. Trimming took 4 bases from V and 1 from J; bases not matched to a gene: 9. Germline lookup yields CDR1 SGDLS and CDR2 YYNGEE. CDR3 size: 16 residues. CDR3: CASSPRDGLAQETQYF. CDR3 nucleotide sequence: TGTGCCAGCAGCCCAAGGGACGGACTAGCCCAAGAGACCCAGTACTTC.

V gene TRBV5-4 combines with J gene TRBJ2-3; the match to TRBD2 covers 11 bases. The CDR3 is 17 amino acids. Unmatched junction bases numbered 3, after V lost 0 bases and J lost 0 bases. Germline V gives CDR1 SGHNT, CDR2 YYREEE (reference sequence). CDR3 DNA sequence: TGTGCCAGCAGCTTGGTGTCTAGCGGGAGGAGCACAGATACGCAGTATTTT. It is translated as CASSLVSSGRSTDTQYF.

The genes are TRBV20-1 and TRBJ2-1, with D maybe TRBD2 (6 bases). CDR3 size: 15 residues. The V and J ends lost 3 bases and 5 bases respectively, with 17 bases between them. The germline V gene has CDR1 DFQATT and CDR2 SNEGSKA (reference sequence). Here the CDR3 DNA reads TGCAGTGCTAGTCAGGCCGGGACTCTAGACAATGAGCAGTTCTTC. Translating gives CSASQAGTLDNEQFF.

The V and J genes are TRBV19 and TRBJ2-5, with a weak D call TRBD1 (6 bases). The germline V and J ends were trimmed by 5 bases and 4 bases, with 14 bases remaining between them. This CDR3 region has 14 residues. Germline V gene data show CDR1 as LNHDA and CDR2 as SQIVND (reference sequence). As DNA, the CDR3 is TGTGCCAGTAGTTTCCCGGGACACAGAGAGACCCAGTACTTC. Translation gives CASSFPGHRETQYF.

In its sample, this clonotype was seen many times. The V call is TRBV6-6, the J call TRBJ2-2; 7 bases align to TRBD2. The V segment lost 8 bases and the J segment 2 bases; nucleotides outside the gene matches: 5. Germline CDR1 MNHNY, CDR2 SVGAGI (reference sequence). The CDR3 loop spans 14 amino acids. The CDR3 sequence: CASAGGSNTGELFF. The CDR3 DNA is TGTGCCAGCGCTGGCGGGAGTAACACCGGGGAGCTGTTTTTT.

The chain has TRBV3-2 and TRBJ2-3; the tabulated D call, TRBD2, remains unverified against the DNA. TRBV3-2 is designated a pseudogene. The CDR3 extends over 13 amino acids. CDR3 DNA sequence: TGTGCCAGCCCTAGCCCAAGCACAGATACGCAGTATTTT. This gives the protein CASPSPSTDTQYF.

This clonotype appeared once. The chain uses TRBV9 and TRBJ2-2; maybe TRBD2 (5 bases). V dropped 4 bases and J dropped 6 bases, with 19 bases sitting between them. The CDR3 loop spans 16 amino acids. Germline V gene lookup returns CDR1 SGDLS and CDR2 YYNGEE. CDR3 coding DNA: TGTGCCAGCAGCCCCCAAGGCTTGGCGAGGGCCGGGGAGCTGTTTTTT. Translated: CASSPQGLARAGELFF.

This chain uses TRBV24-1 with TRBJ2-3, with 9 bases fitting TRBD1. The CDR3 is 13 amino acids. Germline CDR1 KGHDR, CDR2 SFDVKD. V gave up 12 bases and J gave up 4 bases; unmatched junction bases: 7. As DNA, the CDR3 is TGTGCCGCCGGGACAGGGTCACCAGATACGCAGTATTTT. It encodes CAAGTGSPDTQYF.

The table lists this clonotype with many counts. This chain joins TRBV5-8 and TRBJ1-4; D unresolved. CDR1 is SGHTS, CDR2 YDEGEE, per germline. This CDR3 spans 15 amino acids. V lost 1 base and J lost 5, with 12 bases in between. CDR3 sequence: CASSLNRALNEKLFF. CDR3 DNA sequence: TGTGCCAGCAGCTTGAACCGGGCCCTAAATGAAAAACTGTTTTTT.

This clonotype was detected a few times. This may be a read error, as it is one base from a much larger clone. V and J are TRBV6-1 and TRBJ2-7; TRBD1 agrees at 9 bases. This CDR3 comprises 16 residues. Per germline, CDR1 MNHNS and CDR2 SASEGT. The V and J ends lost 5 bases and 0 bases, in that order; junction bases with no gene match: 8. The CDR3 DNA reads as TGTGCCAGCAGTCCAACGACAGGGGGGAACTCCTACGAGCAGTACTTC. Protein product: CASSPTTGGNSYEQYF.

This rearrangement joins TRBV12-3 or TRBV12-4 to TRBJ2-1, with no clear D. This CDR3 is built from 13 residues. The ends were cut back, 11 bases at V and 0 bases at J, with 11 bases in the middle. The CDR3 region is CASTENSYNEQFF. The CDR3 DNA reads TGTGCCTCCACAGAGAACTCCTACAATGAGCAGTTCTTC.

This clonotype showed up many times. The DNA for the CDR3 is TGCGCCAGCAGCCAAGAATTTGGTTTGGGTGGGACAGATACGCAGTATTTT. Protein sequence: CASSQEFGLGGTDTQYF. The rearrangement uses TRBV4-3 and TRBJ2-3; D is ambiguous. The CDR3 extends over 17 amino acids. Germline V gene lookup returns CDR1 LGHNA and CDR2 YSLEER. V lost 0 bases and J 3 bases, leaving 16 bases between the germline ends.

This clonotype was detected many times. The chain has TRBV11-1 and TRBJ2-7, with D unresolved. The CDR3 runs to 13 residues. Between the trimmed V and J ends, which lost 2 bases and 2 bases, there was a span of 7 bases. Germline CDR1 SGHAT, CDR2 FQDESV (reference sequence). CDR3 loop: CASSLNLPYEQYF. As DNA, the CDR3 is TGTGCCAGCAGCTTAAATCTCCCCTACGAGCAGTACTTC.

This clonotype was counted at least ten times. V is TRBV29-1 and J is TRBJ2-7; 8 bases match TRBD1. The trim removed 0 bases at V and 2 bases at J, leaving 3 bases unmatched. The CDR3 runs 14 residues. Looked up from germline, CDR1 is SQVTM and CDR2 is ANQGSEA. Here the CDR3 reads CSVEDYRGTYEQYF. The CDR3 DNA follows: TGCAGCGTTGAAGACTACAGGGGGACCTACGAGCAGTACTTC.

V is TRBV11-3 and J is TRBJ2-1; 7 bases align to TRBD1. CDR1 and CDR2 from the germline V gene are SGHNT and YENEEA. With 0 bases clipped from V and 2 bases from J, the junction kept 4 bases outside the gene matches. The CDR3 contains 16 residues. CDR3 in amino acids: CASSLERTGPYNEQFF. CDR3 in DNA: TGTGCCAGCAGCTTAGAGAGGACAGGCCCCTACAATGAGCAGTTCTTC.